The rows below give T cell receptor beta chains drawn from one sample of a study of blood T cell repertoires in COVID-19. Clones were sequenced by immunoSEQ multiplex PCR, and TCRdb holds only the in-frame ones, with some missing. Of just over 300,000 clones in the sample, around 90% were seen once. Sample: peripheral blood. The receptors come from a man younger than 35 with active or convalescent COVID-19. Both conserved end residues are part of each CDR3. The order of the fields is clone size, D gene, V gene, J gene, CDR3 DNA, CDR3 protein. The D gene is left open where the match is weak. Not every row has a clone size; where given, it reads once, few, many or a size class.

NA,NA,TRBV14,TRBJ1-4,TGTGCCAGCAGCCAAGTCGGAGGGGTGGATGAAAAACTGTTTTTT,CASSQVGGVDEKLFF
NA,TRBD2,TRBV19,TRBJ2-2,TGTGCCAGTAGTATATTGGGGACTACTATAAACACCGGGGAGCTGTTTTTT,CASSILGTTINTGELFF
NA,NA,TRBV19,TRBJ2-7,TGTGCCAGTAGTCCGTCCGCCTACGAGCAGTACTTC,CASSPSAYEQYF
few,NA,TRBV2,TRBJ2-7,TGTGCCAGCAGCCCACTTGGACTATCCTACGAGCAGTACTTC,CASSPLGLSYEQYF
NA,NA,TRBV7-7,TRBJ1-1,TGTGCCAGCAGCGCCTCATACGGCACTGAAGCTTTCTTT,CASSASYGTEAFF
once,TRBD1,TRBV2,TRBJ2-1,TGTGCCAGCAGTGCCGACAGGGCCGCATACAATGAGCAGTTCTTC,CASSADRAAYNEQFF
once,TRBD1,TRBV27,TRBJ2-1,TGTGCCAGCTGCACAGGGGGCAATGAGCAGTTCTTC,CASCTGGNEQFF
NA,NA,TRBV4-3,TRBJ1-1,TGCGCCAGCAGCCAAGATGGGGGGGAAACTGAAGCTTTCTTT,CASSQDGGETEAFF
NA,NA,TRBV19,TRBJ2-7,TGTGCCAGTAGCGCAGGGGTGGGGTACGAGCAGTACTTC,CASSAGVGYEQYF
NA,TRBD1,TRBV19,TRBJ2-7,TGTGCCAGTTCGCAGGGGGCGAACGAGCAGTACTTC,CASSQGANEQYF
NA,NA,TRBV11-2,TRBJ1-1,TGTGCCAGCAGCCCCCCAACAACCTTGGGCTCTGAAGCTTTCTTT,CASSPPTTLGSEAFF
NA,TRBD1,TRBV6-5,TRBJ2-7,TGTGCCAGCAGTTCGGGACAGGGAGGGTACGAGCAGTACTTC,CASSSGQGGYEQYF
NA,NA,TRBV5-6,TRBJ2-7,TGTGCCAGCAGCCGAATCACAGGGATCGAGCAGTACTTC,CASSRITGIEQYF
NA,TRBD1,TRBV7-2,TRBJ2-7,TGTGCCAGCAGCTCTCCGGGACAGGGGTACAGCGAGCAGTACTTC,CASSSPGQGYSEQYF
NA,TRBD1,TRBV2,TRBJ1-2,TGTGCCAGCAGCTGGGACAGACAACTCTATGGCTACACCTTC,CASSWDRQLYGYTF
NA,TRBD1,TRBV7-8,TRBJ1-1,TGTGCCAGCAGCTTATCCCCGGGACAGATGAACACTGAAGCTTTCTTT,CASSLSPGQMNTEAFF
NA,NA,TRBV27,TRBJ2-3,TGTGCCAGCAGTCTGGGGCGGGGAGATACGCAGTATTTT,CASSLGRGDTQYF
NA,TRBD1,TRBV7-9,TRBJ1-2,TGTGCCAGCAGCTCAATACCGGGACAGGGCTATGGCTACACCTTC,CASSSIPGQGYGYTF
NA,TRBD1,TRBV6-6,TRBJ2-2,TGTGCCAGCAGTCTGACAGGGGCCACGGCCGGGGAGCTGTTTTTT,CASSLTGATAGELFF
NA,TRBD1,TRBV7-8,TRBJ1-1,TGTGCCAGCAGACGACAGGGGAACACTGAAGCTTTCTTT,CASRRQGNTEAFF
once,NA,TRBV21-1,TRBJ2-2,TGTGCCAGCAGCAATAAGCGCCGGGGACTAGCGGGGGGGCTGTCATCCGGGGAGCTGTTTTTT,CASSNKRRGLAGGLSSGELFF
NA,NA,TRBV7-9,TRBJ2-7,TGTGCCAGCAGCTTAGACAATTTCCACGAGCAGTACTTC,CASSLDNFHEQYF
NA,NA,TRBV11-2,TRBJ2-2,TGTGCCAGCAGCTTATATTGGGGCAGGAGCCTACCGGGTCAGCTGTTTTTT,CASSLYWGRSLPGQLFF
NA,NA,TRBV15,TRBJ2-5,TGTGCCACCAGCGGGGGCGGGCAGCAAGAGACCCAGTACTTC,CATSGGGQQETQYF
NA,TRBD1,TRBV15,TRBJ2-7,TGTGCCACCAGCAGAGACCGGGACAGGGGTACCGAGCAGTACTTC,CATSRDRDRGTEQYF